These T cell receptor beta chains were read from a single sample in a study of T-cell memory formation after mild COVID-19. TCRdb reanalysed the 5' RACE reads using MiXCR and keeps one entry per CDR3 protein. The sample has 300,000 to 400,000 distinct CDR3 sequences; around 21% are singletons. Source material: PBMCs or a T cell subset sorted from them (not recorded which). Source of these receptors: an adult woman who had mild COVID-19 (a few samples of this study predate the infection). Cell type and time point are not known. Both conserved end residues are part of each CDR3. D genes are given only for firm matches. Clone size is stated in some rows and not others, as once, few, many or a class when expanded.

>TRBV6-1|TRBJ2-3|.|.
TGTGCCAGCAGTGGCCGGGGGCGGGTTCTTGATACGCAGTATTTT
CASSGRGRVLDTQYF
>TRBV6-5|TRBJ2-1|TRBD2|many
TGTGCCAGCAGGCGACTAGCCGCCAATGAGCAGTTCTTC
CASRRLAANEQFF
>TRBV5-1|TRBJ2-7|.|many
TGCGCCAGCAGCTTGTCTTCGAGTGGACAGCGAAGTTCCTACGAGCAGTACTTC
CASSLSSSGQRSSYEQYF
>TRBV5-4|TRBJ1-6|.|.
TGTGCCAGCAGCTTGGGCCGACCGAATAATAATTCACCCCTCCACTTT
CASSLGRPNNNSPLHF
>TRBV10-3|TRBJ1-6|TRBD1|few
TGTGCCATCAAAGGGCCGGGACAGGGTTCACCCCTCCACTTT
CAIKGPGQGSPLHF
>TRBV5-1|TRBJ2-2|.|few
TGCGCCATACTAGCGAACACCGGGGAGCTGTTTTTT
CAILANTGELFF
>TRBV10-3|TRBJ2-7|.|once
TGTGCCATCAGTGTGGGGGGCTCCTACGAGCAGTACTTC
CAISVGGSYEQYF
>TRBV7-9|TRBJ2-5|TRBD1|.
TGTGCCAGCAGCAAGGGGGCCGGGGTGGCCCAGTACTTC
CASSKGAGVAQYF
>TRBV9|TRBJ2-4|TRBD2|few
TGTGCCAGCAGCCCCCAGGGACTAGCGGGGGACCTAGCCAAAAACATTCAGTACTTC
CASSPQGLAGDLAKNIQYF
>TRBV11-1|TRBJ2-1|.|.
TGTGCCAGCAGCTCCCCGGTTGGGATCTCCTACAATGAGCAGTTCTTC
CASSSPVGISYNEQFF
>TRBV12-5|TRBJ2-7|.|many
TGTGCTAGTGGGTTCTCCGGGGGACATACCGAGCAGTACTTC
CASGFSGGHTEQYF
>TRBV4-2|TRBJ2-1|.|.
TGTGCCAGCAGCCAAGATGATTCCTACGATGAGCAGTTCTTC
CASSQDDSYDEQFF
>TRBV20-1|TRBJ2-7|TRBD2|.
TGCAGTGCTAGAAGACGGGAGGTTTCCTACGAGCAGTACTTC
CSARRREVSYEQYF
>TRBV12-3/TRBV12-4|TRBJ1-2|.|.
TGTGCCAGCAGTTTTGGTCCCGGCTACACCTTC
CASSFGPGYTF
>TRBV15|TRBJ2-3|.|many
TGTGCCACCAGCCCCCGGGACGGAGCCACAGATACGCAGTATTTT
CATSPRDGATDTQYF
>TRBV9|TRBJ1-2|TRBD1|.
TGTGCCAGCAGCCCAGCGACAGGACAGGGGCCCTATGGCTACACCTTC
CASSPATGQGPYGYTF
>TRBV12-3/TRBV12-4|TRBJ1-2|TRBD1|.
TGTGCCAGCAGTTTGGGGACAGGCACGGCCTCAAACTATGGCTACACCTTC
CASSLGTGTASNYGYTF
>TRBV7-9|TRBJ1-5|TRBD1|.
TGTGCCAGCAGCTCTACAGGGGTTTTGGATAGCAATCAGCCCCAGCATTTT
CASSSTGVLDSNQPQHF
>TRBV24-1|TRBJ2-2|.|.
TGTGCCACCAGTGGGTCTTGGAGGGGGCCGGGCAACACCGGGGAGCTGTTTTTT
CATSGSWRGPGNTGELFF
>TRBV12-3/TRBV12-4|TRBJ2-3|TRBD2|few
TGTGCCAGCAGTTTAGGGGCGGGGGAAGGAGATACGCAGTATTTT
CASSLGAGEGDTQYF
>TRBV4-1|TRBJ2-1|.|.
TGCGCCAGCAGCCAAGATTTTCTAGCGCGCTCCTACAATGAGCAGTTCTTC
CASSQDFLARSYNEQFF
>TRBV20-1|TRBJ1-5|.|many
TGCAGTGCTAGTCCCTATAGCAATCAGCCCCAGCATTTT
CSASPYSNQPQHF
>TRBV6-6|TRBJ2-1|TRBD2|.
TGTGCCAGCAGTTACTCGAAAGGACTAGAGGGATCCCCGTTCTTC
CASSYSKGLEGSPFF
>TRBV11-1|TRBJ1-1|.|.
TGTGCCAGCAGCTTAGCGGTAGGCAACACTGAAGCTTTCTTT
CASSLAVGNTEAFF
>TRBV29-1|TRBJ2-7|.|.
TGCAGCGTCAACTGGACAGCCAGGAGCTCCTACGAGCAGTACTTC
CSVNWTARSSYEQYF
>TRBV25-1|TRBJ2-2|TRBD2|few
TGTGCCAGCAGTGAAAACCCTTGGCGCGGGGGGATCACCGGGGAGCTGTTTTTT
CASSENPWRGGITGELFF
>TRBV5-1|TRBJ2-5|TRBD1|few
TGCGCCAGCAGCGAGGGCGGACAGGGGGCTTGGGAGACCCAGTACTTC
CASSEGGQGAWETQYF
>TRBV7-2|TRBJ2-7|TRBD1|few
TGTGCCAGCAGCCCTCTGACAGGGATTATTACCTACGAGCAGTACTTC
CASSPLTGIITYEQYF
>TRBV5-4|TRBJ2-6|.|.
TGTGCCAGCAGCTTGGGAGGGGTAGGAGGGGCCAACGTCCTGACTTTC
CASSLGGVGGANVLTF
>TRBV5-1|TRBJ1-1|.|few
TGCGCCAGCAGCTTGGCTACAGCTAACATGAACACTGAAGCTTTCTTT
CASSLATANMNTEAFF
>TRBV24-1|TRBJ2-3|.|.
TGTGCCACCAGTGATTTCCAGCGCCGAGATACGCAGTATTTT
CATSDFQRRDTQYF
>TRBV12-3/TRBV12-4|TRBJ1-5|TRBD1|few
TGTGCCAGCAGCCCCAAGACAGGGCGTCAGCCCCAGCATTTT
CASSPKTGRQPQHF
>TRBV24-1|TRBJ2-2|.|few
TGTGCCACCAGTGACCTACTAACGGGTAACACCGGGGAGCTGTTTTTT
CATSDLLTGNTGELFF
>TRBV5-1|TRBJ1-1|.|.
TGCGCCAGCAGCATGGACAGCATGGTAGGTACCTTT
CASSMDSMVGTF
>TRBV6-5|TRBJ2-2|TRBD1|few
TGTGCCAGCAGTTACACAGGGGCGAACACCGGGGAGCTGTTTTTT
CASSYTGANTGELFF
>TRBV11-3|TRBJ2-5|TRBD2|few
TGTGCCAGCAGCCGGCCGGGGGGGGTGCCCCGCGTAGAGGAGACCCAGTACTTC
CASSRPGGVPRVEETQYF
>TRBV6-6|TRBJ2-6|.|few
TGTGCCAGCAGTTCCCCGGGGCTAGCAGACTCTGGGGCCAACGTCCTGACTTTC
CASSSPGLADSGANVLTF
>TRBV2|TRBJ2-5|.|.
TGTGCCAGCAGTCAGGGTGAACCAAGACGGACCCAGTACTTC
CASSQGEPRRTQYF
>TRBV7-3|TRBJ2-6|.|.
TGTGCCAGCAGCTTAGGGCGGACCAACGTCCTGACTTTC
CASSLGRTNVLTF
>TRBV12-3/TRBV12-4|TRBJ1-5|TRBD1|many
TGTGCCAGCAGTCCGGGACAGAATCAGCCCCAGCATTTT
CASSPGQNQPQHF
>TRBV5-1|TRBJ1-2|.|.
TGCGCCAGCAGCTTGGTGTTGGGTGGACAGACGGGCTACACCTTC
CASSLVLGGQTGYTF
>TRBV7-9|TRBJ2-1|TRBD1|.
TGTGCCAGCAGCCCCGGGACAGGTGCCTCCGAGCAGTTCTTC
CASSPGTGASEQFF
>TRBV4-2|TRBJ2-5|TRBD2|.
TGTGCCAGCAGCCGCGAAGAATCTAGCGGGGGGGAGACCCAGTACTTC
CASSREESSGGETQYF
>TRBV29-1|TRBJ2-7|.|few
TGCAGCGTTGAAGGAGGGGGCTACGAGCAGTACTTC
CSVEGGGYEQYF